This T cell receptor (beta chain) was recovered during a study of T cell changes during pregnancy in multiple sclerosis. TCRdb's table, derived via immunoSEQ multiplex PCR, lists solely in-frame clones and lacks some. The sample lists more than 30,000 clones; about nine tenths were seen once. The germline V gene has CDR1 MNHNY and CDR2 SVGAGI (reference sequence). The J segment lost 7 bases and the V segment lost 5 bases, leaving 6 bases of the junction unmatched. This CDR3 contains 14 residues. The chain couples TRBV6-6 to TRBJ1-4; 8 nucleotides agree with TRBD1. Sample: CD8+ T cells from peripheral blood mononuclear cells, taken in the second trimester of pregnancy. This clonotype was sampled from a female donor with multiple sclerosis, enrolled in a pregnancy study. Here the CDR3 reads CASSKQGEVEKLFF. The CDR3 DNA reads as TGTGCCAGCAGTAAACAGGGGGAGGTTGAAAAACTGTTTTTT.